This T cell receptor beta chain originates from a study of PD-L1 blockade in urothelial cancer. TCRdb's table, derived via immunoSEQ multiplex PCR, lists solely in-frame clones and lacks some. The profile shows just over 14,000 clones, roughly 90% of them singletons. The V and J ends lost 1 base and 5 bases, in that order; junction bases with no gene match: 5. The CDR3 loop spans 14 amino acids. In germline, CDR1 is SGHRS, CDR2 YFSETQ. This clonotype was obtained from a man in his sixties or seventies with urothelial cancer. The chain links TRBV5-1 to TRBJ2-5; 7 bases are a match to TRBD1. The starting material was PBMCs, obtained around atezolizumab (anti-PD-L1) treatment. The CDR3 coding sequence is TGCGCCAGCAGCTTGTTTCCCAGGGGGGAGACCCAGTACTTC. Translation gives CASSLFPRGETQYF.